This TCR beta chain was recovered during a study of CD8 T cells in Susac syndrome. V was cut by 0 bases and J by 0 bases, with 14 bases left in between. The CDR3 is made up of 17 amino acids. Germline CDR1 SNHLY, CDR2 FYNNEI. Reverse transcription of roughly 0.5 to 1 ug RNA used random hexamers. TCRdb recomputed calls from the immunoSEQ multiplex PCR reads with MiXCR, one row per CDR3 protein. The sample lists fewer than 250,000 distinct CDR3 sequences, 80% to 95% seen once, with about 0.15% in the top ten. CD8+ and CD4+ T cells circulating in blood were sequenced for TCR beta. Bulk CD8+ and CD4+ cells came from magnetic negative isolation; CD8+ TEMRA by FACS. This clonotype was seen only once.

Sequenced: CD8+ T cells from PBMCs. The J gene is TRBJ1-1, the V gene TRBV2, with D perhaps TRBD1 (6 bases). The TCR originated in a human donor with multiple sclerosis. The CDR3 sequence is CASSEAQAGEVNTEAFF. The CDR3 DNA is TGTGCCAGCAGTGAAGCGCAGGCAGGGGAGGTGAACACTGAAGCTTTCTTT. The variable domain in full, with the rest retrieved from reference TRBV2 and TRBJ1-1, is EPEVTQTPSHQVTQMGQEVILRCVPISNHLYFYWYRQILGQKVEFLVSFYNNEISEKSEIFDDQFSVERPDGSNFTLKIRSTKLEDSAMYFCASSEAQAGEVNTEAFFGQGTRLTVV.